Described below is a single T cell receptor (beta chain) sequence and its context. Antigen: not known. The length of the CDR3 is 16 residues. Trimming left V 0 bases short and J 2 bases short, with 11 bases between. Germline V gives CDR1 SGHRS, CDR2 YFSETQ. This record comes from a study of tumor-infiltrating lymphocytes in localized non-small cell lung cancer. Notes on the study in general: Different pieces of the same tissue were used for each assay. Compared with uninvolved lung, tumors showed higher T cell infiltration by TCRbeta sequencing. No T-cell fraction difference was seen between IM1 and IM2 tumors. Tumor T-cell fraction from TCR sequencing was not associated with recurrence-free survival (p = 0.61).

Profiling relied on immunoSEQ multiplex PCR, and the TCRdb table lists in-frame clones only, not all of them. In the table there are 15,000 to 20,000 clones, around three quarters of which are singletons. The specimen was lung tumor tissue. This TCR derives from a human donor with non-small cell lung cancer. V gene TRBV5-1 combines with J gene TRBJ2-2; no reliable D call. The CDR3: CASSLVGQANTGELFF. The CDR3 DNA reads TGCGCCAGCAGCTTGGTAGGTCAGGCCAACACCGGGGAGCTGTTTTTT.